This TCR beta chain appears in the sequencing data of a study of T cell changes during pregnancy in multiple sclerosis. The CDR3 sequence is 15 residues long. Germline assignment: CDR1 MNHEY and CDR2 SMNVEV (reference sequence). Trimming cost V 5 bases and J 5 bases; bases outside gene matches: 4. Only in-frame clones appear in the TCRdb table, and some are missing; sequencing was by immunoSEQ multiplex PCR. The sample has around 92,000 clones; 90% to 95% are singletons. The specimen was peripheral blood, collected in the first trimester of pregnancy. This chain uses TRBV27 with TRBJ2-5; 14 bases are shared with TRBD2. This sequence was found in a female donor with multiple sclerosis, enrolled in a pregnancy study. CDR3 sequence: CASSLGLAGVETQYF. The DNA of the CDR3 is TGTGCCAGCAGTCTGGGACTAGCGGGGGTGGAGACCCAGTACTTC.